The present entry profiles one T cell receptor (beta chain) with its context. No antigen is known for it. The data derive from a study of CD8 T cells in ankylosing spondylitis. Overall study results and limits: In the blood and synovial fluid of reactive arthritis, some motif variants had been previously reported. Disease-linked clones had a CD8+ phenotype and relatively low frequency in peripheral blood. Disease-associated clones were reportedly significantly overrepresented in matched ankylosing spondylitis synovial fluid.

Germline CDR1 and CDR2: GTSNPN and SVGIG (reference sequence). V dropped 6 bases and J dropped 3; count of bases not matched to a gene: 9. CDR3 length equals 14 residues. 5'-RACE, quantitative and with molecular barcodes, yielded the TCR beta libraries. TCRdb passed the 5' RACE reads through MiXCR, listing each CDR3 protein once. The table lists roughly 150,000 distinct CDR3 sequences, 30% to 35% of them singletons. The clonotype originates from a male donor with ankylosing spondylitis. What was sequenced was synovial fluid, either unsorted or a sorted T cell fraction (not recorded which). The chain combines TRBV30 with TRBJ2-7; 9 positions agree with TRBD1. The CDR3 loop is CACRSGTGSYEQYF. The DNA for the CDR3 is TGTGCCTGCCGATCCGGGACAGGGAGCTACGAGCAGTACTTC.